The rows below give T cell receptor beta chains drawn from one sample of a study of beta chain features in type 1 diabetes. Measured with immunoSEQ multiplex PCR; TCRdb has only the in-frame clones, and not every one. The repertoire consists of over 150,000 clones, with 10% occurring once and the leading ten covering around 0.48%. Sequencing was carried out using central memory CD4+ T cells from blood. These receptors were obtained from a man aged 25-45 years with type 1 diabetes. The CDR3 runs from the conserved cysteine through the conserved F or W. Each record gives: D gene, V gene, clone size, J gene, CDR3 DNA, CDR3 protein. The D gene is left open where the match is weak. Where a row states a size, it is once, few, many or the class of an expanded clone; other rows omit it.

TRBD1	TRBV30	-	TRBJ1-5	TGTGCCTGGAGTTTAGGGACAGGGGATCAGCCCCAGCATTTT	CAWSLGTGDQPQHF
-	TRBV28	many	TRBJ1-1	TGTGCCAGCAAACTTCGGACAGCTGAAGCTTTCTTT	CASKLRTAEAFF
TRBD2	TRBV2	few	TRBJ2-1	TGTGCCAGCAGTCCCGGGACTAGCCCTTACAATGAGCAGTTCTTC	CASSPGTSPYNEQFF
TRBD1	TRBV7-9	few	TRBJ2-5	TGTGCCAGCAGCTCACAGGACAGGGCGGAGACCCAGTACTTC	CASSSQDRAETQYF
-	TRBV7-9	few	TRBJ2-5	TGTGCCAGCAGCTTTAGCATAAGACAAGAGACCCAGTACTTC	CASSFSIRQETQYF
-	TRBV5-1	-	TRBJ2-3	TGCGCCAGCAGCTTGGGTAGCGGAACCACAGATACGCAGTATTTT	CASSLGSGTTDTQYF
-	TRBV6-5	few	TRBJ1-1	TGTGCCAGCACCAATAAGGCGACAGTGGACACTGAAGCTTTCTTT	CASTNKATVDTEAFF
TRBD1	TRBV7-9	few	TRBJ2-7	TGTGCCAGCAGCTTGGGGGGACAGGACTCCTACGAGCAGTACTTC	CASSLGGQDSYEQYF
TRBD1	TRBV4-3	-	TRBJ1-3	TGCGCCAGCAGCCAAGAGGGACAGGCTGGAAACACCATATATTTT	CASSQEGQAGNTIYF
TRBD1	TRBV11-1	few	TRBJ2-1	TGTGCCAGCAGCCCCGGGACAGAGTACAATGAGCAGTTCTTC	CASSPGTEYNEQFF
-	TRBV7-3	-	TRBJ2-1	TGTGCCAGCAGCTTCCCCGGAGGTCCCCAGTTCTTC	CASSFPGGPQFF
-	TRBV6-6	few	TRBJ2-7	TGTGCCAGCACCCTTGTAACCGGGACTGGGGCCTACGAGCAGTACTTC	CASTLVTGTGAYEQYF
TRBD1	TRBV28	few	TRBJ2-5	TGTGCCAGCAGCCCAACCCGGACAGGGGGCGTCGAGACCCAGTACTTC	CASSPTRTGGVETQYF
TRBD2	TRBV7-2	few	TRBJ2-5	TGTGCCAGCAGCCACCGAACGGGAGGAGAGACCCAGTACTTC	CASSHRTGGETQYF
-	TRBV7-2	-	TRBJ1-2	TGTGCCAGCAGCCCACAGGCTAACTATGGCTACACCTTC	CASSPQANYGYTF
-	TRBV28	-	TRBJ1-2	TGTGCCAGCAGTCTACCTATACAGGGTACTGGCTACACCTTC	CASSLPIQGTGYTF
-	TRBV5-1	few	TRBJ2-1	TGCGCCAGCAGCTTGGAGGCGGGACCGCAGTTCTTC	CASSLEAGPQFF
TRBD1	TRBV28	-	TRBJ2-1	TGTGCCAGCAGTTTGCCGGGACAGGGGAGAGGTGAGCAGTTCTTC	CASSLPGQGRGEQFF
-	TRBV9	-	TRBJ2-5	TGTGCCAGCAGCAGCGGTGAGACCCAGTACTTC	CASSSGETQYF
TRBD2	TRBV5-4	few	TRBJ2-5	TGTGCCAGCAGAAATTGGGGGGGCCAAGAGACCCAGTACTTC	CASRNWGGQETQYF
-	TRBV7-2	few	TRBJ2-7	TGTGCCAGCAGCCCCCTTAGCGAGCAGTACTTC	CASSPLSEQYF
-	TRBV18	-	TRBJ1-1	TGTGCCAGCTCCAGCACGGGACAAGAAGCTTTCTTT	CASSSTGQEAFF
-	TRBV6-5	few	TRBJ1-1	TGTGCCAGCACCCCCCGGGGCAGGAGGGGCACTGAAGCTTTCTTT	CASTPRGRRGTEAFF
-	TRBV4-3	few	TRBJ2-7	TGCGCCAGCAGCCAAGATATCGTCCGACAGGAGAGCTCCTACGAGCAGTACTTC	CASSQDIVRQESSYEQYF
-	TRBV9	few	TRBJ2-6	TGTGCCAGCAACCCAGGGACAACTGGGGCCAACGTCCTGACTTTC	CASNPGTTGANVLTF
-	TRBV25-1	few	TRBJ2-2	TGTGCCAGCAGCCCATACAGGGAGCTGTTTTTT	CASSPYRELFF
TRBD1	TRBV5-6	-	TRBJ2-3	TGTGCCAGCAGCTTGGGGCGGACAGGGCACCCAGATACGCAGTATTTT	CASSLGRTGHPDTQYF
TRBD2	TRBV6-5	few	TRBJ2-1	TGTGCCAGCAGTTACTTCGCAAGCGGGAGGGCCAGCGAGCAGTTCTTC	CASSYFASGRASEQFF
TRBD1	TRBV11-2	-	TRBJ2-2	TGTGCCAGCAGCTCAGTGACAGGGGCCGGGGAGCTGTTTTTT	CASSSVTGAGELFF
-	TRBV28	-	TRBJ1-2	TGTGCCAGCAGTATAAACTATGGCTACACCTTC	CASSINYGYTF
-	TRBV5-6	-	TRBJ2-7	TGTGCCAGCAGCTTAGGTCCGACAGGGCGGGGGACTAGGTACGAGCAGTACTTC	CASSLGPTGRGTRYEQYF
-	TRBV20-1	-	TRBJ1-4	TGCAGTGCTTCAGAAGAAAAACTGTTTTTT	CSASEEKLFF
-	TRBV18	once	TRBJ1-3	TGTGCCAGCTCACCAAGGACATCGGGAAACACCATATATTTT	CASSPRTSGNTIYF